One sample yielded the 26 T cell receptor beta chains listed below, sequenced in a study of beta chain features in type 1 diabetes. Reverse transcribing all isolated RNA meant expressed TCRB transcripts were sequenced. Clones were sequenced by immunoSEQ multiplex PCR, and TCRdb holds only the in-frame ones, with some missing. The sample includes over 120,000 clones, roughly a tenth of them seen just once. The sample taken for sequencing was central memory CD4+ T cells from blood. These receptors were collected from a man between 18 and 29 years old in good health.

The chain has TRBV7-2 and TRBJ1-6; D may be TRBD1 (5 bases). Germline lookup yields CDR1 SGHTA and CDR2 FQGNSA. The CDR3 extends over 17 amino acids. V lost 0 bases, J lost 8 bases, and 17 bases lay in between. The chain's CDR3 is CASSLAIGGTEYSPLHF. The CDR3 bases are TGTGCCAGCAGCTTAGCGATAGGCGGGACTGAGTATTCACCCCTCCACTTT.

This clone has a handful of counts. V is TRBV7-8 and J is TRBJ1-5; TRBD1 might be the D (5 bases). This CDR3 comprises 13 residues. Germline CDR1 SGHVS, CDR2 FQNEAQ. V lost 5 bases, J lost 4 bases, and 9 bases lay in between. The CDR3 protein is CASSTRGNQPQHF. The CDR3 coding sequence is TGTGCCAGCAGCACAAGGGGAAATCAGCCCCAGCATTTT.

This clone was seen ten or more times. The genes are TRBV30 and TRBJ2-7; 8 nucleotides line up with TRBD1. V was clipped by 1 base and J by 5 bases; unmatched bases: 7. The CDR3 length is 14 residues. Germline values: CDR1 GTSNPN, CDR2 SVGIG (reference sequence). Here the CDR3 reads CAWSGRQGTHEQYF. CDR3 in DNA: TGTGCCTGGAGTGGGAGACAGGGGACGCACGAGCAGTACTTC.

This clone showed up just a few times. The chain uses TRBV7-6 and TRBJ2-7, with a tentative D call TRBD2 (6 bases). The CDR3 extends over 14 amino acids. Germline values: CDR1 SGHVS, CDR2 FNYEAQ. The V gene lost 5 bases and the J gene lost 2 bases, with 13 bases spanning the gap. Here the CDR3 DNA reads TGTGCCAGCAGCCCACACGGGGGAACCTACGAGCAGTACTTC. Its translation is CASSPHGGTYEQYF.

This chain uses TRBV27 with TRBJ2-1; maybe TRBD2 (6 bases). Trimming cost V 4 bases and J 2 bases, with 9 bases left between them. The CDR3 runs to 14 residues. CDR1 is MNHEY, CDR2 SMNVEV, per germline (reference sequence). CDR3 region: CASSSGGTYNEQFF. The CDR3 nucleotides read TGTGCCAGCAGTTCCGGGGGTACCTACAATGAGCAGTTCTTC.

This clone was observed a handful of times. The chain employs TRBV10-3 and TRBJ2-1; 14 bases are a match to TRBD2. V trimming: 4 bases; J trimming: 2 bases; junction bases outside the gene matches: 1. The germline CDR1 and CDR2 sequences are ENHRY and SYGVKD. CDR3 size: 16 residues. The CDR3 DNA sequence: TGTGCCATCAGTGCGACTAGCGGGGGGGCCTACAATGAGCAGTTCTTC. It codes for CAISATSGGAYNEQFF.

This clone was observed at least ten times. The rearrangement links TRBV4-2 to TRBJ1-2; the D gene is possibly TRBD1 (5 bases). Germline CDR1 LGHNA, CDR2 YNFKEQ. V was cut by 4 bases and J by 6 bases, with 21 bases left in between. This CDR3 contains 16 residues. This CDR3 reads CASSLGEATQDHGYTF. CDR3 coding DNA: TGTGCCAGCAGCCTGGGGGAGGCAACACAGGATCATGGCTACACCTTC.

The chain joins TRBV19 to TRBJ1-4; D ambiguous. The CDR3 contains 13 residues. From germline, CDR1 is LNHDA and CDR2 SQIVND (reference sequence). V lost 3 bases, J lost 7 bases, and 9 bases lay in between. The CDR3 sequence: CASSMQRGEKLFF. CDR3 DNA sequence: TGTGCCAGTAGTATGCAACGGGGTGAAAAACTGTTTTTT. The complete variable domain, with remaining parts taken from reference TRBV19 and TRBJ1-4, reads DGGITQSPKYLFRKEGQNVTLSCEQNLNHDAMYWYRQDPGQGLRLIYYSQIVNDFQKGDIAEGYSVSREKKESFPLTVTSAQKNPTAFYLCASSMQRGEKLFFGSGTQLSVL.

The gene calls are TRBV5-4 and TRBJ2-1; 11 bases map to TRBD2. The CDR3 loop spans 15 amino acids. Germline lookup yields CDR1 SGHNT and CDR2 YYREEE (reference sequence). The J segment lost 5 bases and the V segment lost 2 bases, leaving 3 bases of the junction unmatched. DNA of the CDR3: TGTGCCAGCAGCTTTAGCGGGGGGGCCCACAATGAGCAGTTCTTC. Its protein product is CASSFSGGAHNEQFF.

This clone was counted a few times. V usage is TRBV7-2 and J usage is TRBJ2-7; TRBD2 is a possible D gene (5 bases). This CDR3 comprises 13 residues. Germline-derived CDR1 and CDR2 are SGHTA and FQGNSA. V lost 3 bases, J lost 6 bases, and 12 bases lay in between. The CDR3 sequence is CASSFGEGREQYF. The CDR3 bases are TGTGCCAGCAGCTTTGGCGAGGGCCGCGAGCAGTACTTC.

This clone was found a few times. V gene TRBV10-3 combines with J gene TRBJ1-2; 7 bases agree with TRBD1. V shed 4 bases and J 3 bases; nucleotides not matched to a gene: 8. Germline CDR1 reads ENHRY; CDR2 reads SYGVKD. This CDR3 comprises 15 residues. CDR3 nucleotide sequence: TGTGCCATCAGTGGGAGACAGGGCGCCTACTATGGCTACACCTTC. The encoded protein is CAISGRQGAYYGYTF.

CDR3 residues: CASSVAASGGVDTQYF. The CDR3 bases are TGTGCCAGCAGCGTAGCTGCTAGCGGGGGGGTAGATACGCAGTATTTT. The rearrangement uses TRBV9 and TRBJ2-3, with 12 bases fitting TRBD2. CDR3 length: 16 residues. V lost 0 bases to trimming and J lost 5 bases; unmatched junction nucleotides: 4. CDR1 and CDR2 (germline): SGDLS, YYNGEE.

In its sample, this clone was seen a few times. The rearrangement uses TRBV4-1 and TRBJ1-2, with D unresolved. Trimming stripped 1 base from V and 2 bases from J, with 11 bases between. From germline, CDR1 is MGHRA and CDR2 YSYEKL. The CDR3 covers 15 residues. CDR3 residues: CASSQAGRENYGYTF. CDR3 in DNA: TGCGCCAGCAGCCAAGCGGGAAGGGAGAACTATGGCTACACCTTC.

This clone was picked up a small number of times. The CDR3 DNA reads as TGTGCCAGCAGCTTATCAGGGGGTGCTGGCTCCTACAATGAGCAGTTCTTC. It specifies CASSLSGGAGSYNEQFF. This chain joins TRBV7-3 and TRBJ2-1; TRBD1 matches 7 bases. Trimming took 2 bases from V and 0 from J; bases not matched to a gene: 7. Germline V gene data show CDR1 as SGHTA and CDR2 as FQGTGA. The CDR3 is made up of 17 amino acids.

This clone was counted ten times or more. The chain employs TRBV30 and TRBJ1-6; D is possibly TRBD1 (5 bases). The length of the CDR3 is 14 residues. Germline lookup yields CDR1 GTSNPN and CDR2 SVGIG (reference sequence). V lost 3 bases to trimming and J lost 7 bases, with 13 bases between them. The CDR3 loop reads CAWRALRGNSPLHF. In nucleotides, the CDR3 is TGTGCCTGGAGGGCCTTAAGGGGAAATTCACCCCTCCACTTT.

The chain carries TRBV28 and TRBJ1-4, with a possible D match to TRBD1 (5 bases). The ends were cut back, 5 bases at V and 6 bases at J, with 19 bases in the middle. Germline values: CDR1 MDHEN, CDR2 SYDVKM. This CDR3 has 16 residues. CDR3 amino acids: CASSPRGGGFDEKLFF. CDR3 DNA: TGTGCCAGCAGTCCCCGAGGCGGGGGGTTTGATGAAAAACTGTTTTTT.

The sample holds a few counts of this clone. The rearrangement links TRBV4-2 to TRBJ1-2; 10 positions match TRBD1. From germline, CDR1 is LGHNA and CDR2 YNFKEQ. The trim removed 4 bases at V and 7 bases at J, leaving 6 bases unmatched. The CDR3 sequence is 14 residues long. This CDR3 is CASSPGQGRGGYTF. For the CDR3, the DNA is TGTGCCAGCAGCCCGGGACAGGGGAGGGGTGGCTACACCTTC.

This clone was seen only a few times. The V gene is TRBV7-7, the J gene TRBJ2-7; no clear D gene. Germline CDR1 and CDR2: SSHAT and FNYEAQ (reference sequence). This CDR3 has 15 amino acids. Trimming left V 5 bases short and J 0 bases short, with 14 bases between. The CDR3 spells CASSPGDGDSYEQYF. CDR3 in DNA: TGTGCCAGCAGCCCCGGAGACGGTGACTCCTACGAGCAGTACTTC.

The J gene is TRBJ1-6, the V gene TRBV14, with 9 bases lining up with TRBD1. Germline-derived CDR1 and CDR2 are SGHDN and FVKESK. This CDR3 spans 15 amino acids. V was clipped by 5 bases and J by 3 bases; unmatched bases: 2. This CDR3 reads CASSSTGGYNSPLHF. In DNA, the CDR3 is TGTGCCAGCAGCTCGACAGGGGGCTATAATTCACCCCTCCACTTT.

This clone has a handful of counts. The rearrangement uses TRBV9 and TRBJ2-6, with 8 bases that match TRBD1. CDR3 length: 20 residues. Per the germline V gene, CDR1 is SGDLS and CDR2 is YYNGEE. The V and J ends lost 3 bases and 0 bases, in that order; junction bases with no gene match: 14. The CDR3 DNA reads TGTGCCAGCAGCGCCCGACCTGGACAGGGAAGTATCTCTGGGGCCAACGTCCTGACTTTC. Protein sequence: CASSARPGQGSISGANVLTF.

This clone has a handful of counts. The V gene is TRBV7-2, the J gene TRBJ2-5; 7 nucleotides agree with TRBD1. J gave up 2 bases and V 5 bases, and 2 bases lay outside the gene matches. The CDR3 runs to 13 residues. The V gene's germline CDR1 is SGHTA and CDR2 FQGNSA. CDR3 sequence: CASSRGQQETQYF. In nucleotides, the CDR3 is TGTGCCAGCAGCAGGGGACAGCAAGAGACCCAGTACTTC.

This clone was detected only a few times. The genes are TRBV18 and TRBJ2-1, with a weak D call TRBD1 (6 bases). Germline CDR1 KGHSH, CDR2 LQKENI. With 3 bases removed from V and 4 bases from J, the gap between germline ends came to 22 bases. The CDR3 length is 18 residues. CDR3 nucleotide sequence: TGTGCCAGCTCACCCAACGAAAGAACAGGGTCGAAATACAATGAGCAGTTCTTC. It specifies CASSPNERTGSKYNEQFF.

This clone was counted only a few times. The V and J genes are TRBV2 and TRBJ2-1; possible D gene TRBD1, 5 bases. Germline V gives CDR1 SNHLY, CDR2 FYNNEI. This CDR3 has 15 residues. Trimming left V 4 bases short and J 3 bases short, with 13 bases between. CDR3 DNA sequence: TGTGCCAGCAGTGGAGGACACTCGGGCTACAATGAGCAGTTCTTC. Its translation: CASSGGHSGYNEQFF.

The V call is TRBV7-8, the J call TRBJ2-7; unclear D gene. The V end lost 9 bases, the J end lost 7 bases, and 13 bases lay between the germline ends. Germline CDR1 and CDR2: SGHVS and FQNEAQ. The CDR3 consists of 11 residues. CDR3 loop: CASTTIDEQYF. Here the CDR3 DNA reads TGTGCCAGTACTACGATCGATGAGCAGTACTTC.

This clone was counted a few times. The chain uses TRBV7-3 and TRBJ2-1, with a tentative D call TRBD2 (6 bases). Looked up from germline, CDR1 is SGHTA and CDR2 is FQGTGA. The CDR3 contains 14 residues. Deletions cut 3 bases from V and 3 bases from J, with 9 bases between. CDR3 DNA sequence: TGTGCCAGCAGCTTGGACTACCTCTACAATGAGCAGTTCTTC. Amino acids: CASSLDYLYNEQFF.

This clone has a handful of counts. V gene TRBV15 combines with J gene TRBJ2-2, with TRBD2 as a possible D gene (5 bases). V was pared by 8 bases and J by 0 bases, with 10 bases between. The CDR3 has 14 residues. Per germline, CDR1 LNHNV and CDR2 YYDKDF (reference sequence). CDR3 nucleotides: TGTGCCACCGGTTCCGGGGCGAACACCGGGGAGCTGTTTTTT. This gives the protein CATGSGANTGELFF.